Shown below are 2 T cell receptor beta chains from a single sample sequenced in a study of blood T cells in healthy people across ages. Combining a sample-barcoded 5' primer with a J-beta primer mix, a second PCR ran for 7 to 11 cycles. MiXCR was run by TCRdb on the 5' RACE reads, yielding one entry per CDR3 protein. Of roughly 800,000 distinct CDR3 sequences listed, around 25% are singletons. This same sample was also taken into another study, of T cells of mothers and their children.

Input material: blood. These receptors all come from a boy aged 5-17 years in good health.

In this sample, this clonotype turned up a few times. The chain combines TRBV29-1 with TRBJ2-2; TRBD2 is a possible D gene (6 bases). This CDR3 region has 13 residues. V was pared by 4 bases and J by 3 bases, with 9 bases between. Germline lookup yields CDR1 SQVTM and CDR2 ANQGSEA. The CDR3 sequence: CSVVAADTGELFF. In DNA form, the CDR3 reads TGCAGCGTTGTAGCGGCTGACACCGGGGAGCTGTTTTTT.

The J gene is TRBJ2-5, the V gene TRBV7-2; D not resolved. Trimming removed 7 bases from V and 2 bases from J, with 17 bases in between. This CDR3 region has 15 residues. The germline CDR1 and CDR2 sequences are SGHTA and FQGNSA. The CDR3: CASTIDGLRQETQYF. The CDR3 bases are TGTGCCAGCACTATCGATGGCCTACGACAAGAGACCCAGTACTTC. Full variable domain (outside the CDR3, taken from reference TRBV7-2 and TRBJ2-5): GAGVSQSPSNKVTEKGKDVELRCDPISGHTALYWYRQSLGQGLEFLIYFQGNSAPDKSGLPSDRFSAERTGGSVSTLTIQRTQQEDSAVYLCASTIDGLRQETQYFGPGTRLLVL.